Listed here are 11 T cell receptor beta chains from one sample, sequenced in a study of blood T cell repertoires in COVID-19. Repertoires were generated with immunoSEQ multiplex PCR, while TCRdb's copy carries only in-frame clones and drops some. The sample consists of about 59,000 clones, roughly 84% of them appearing once. Input material: peripheral blood. All receptors come from an elderly man in a cohort sampled during active COVID-19.

The CDR3 DNA follows: TGTGCCAGCAGTTCGGGACAGGGTAACTATGGCTACACCTTC. Translation gives CASSSGQGNYGYTF. The chain recombines TRBV27 with TRBJ1-2; TRBD1 aligns across 9 bases. CDR1 and CDR2 (germline): MNHEY, SMNVEV (reference sequence). V was clipped by 4 bases and J by 1 base; unmatched bases: 1. CDR3 length equals 14 residues.

This chain links TRBV7-2 with TRBJ2-7, with 12 bases identical to TRBD2. The CDR3 contains 14 residues. Germline V gene lookup returns CDR1 SGHTA and CDR2 FQGNSA. Losses at the gene ends were 2 bases for V and 6 bases for J; bases not matched to a gene: 2. CDR3 bases: TGTGCCAGCAGCTTACTAGCGGGAGGGGGCGAGCAGTACTTC. Protein sequence: CASSLLAGGGEQYF.

The chain employs TRBV5-1 and TRBJ1-1; 8 bases match TRBD1. After removal of 4 bases from V and 3 bases from J, the junction contained 5 bases not matched to a gene. Per germline, CDR1 SGHRS and CDR2 YFSETQ. CDR3 length: 14 amino acids. The CDR3 is CASSTDRVDTEAFF. The CDR3 DNA reads as TGCGCCAGCAGCACGGACAGGGTGGACACTGAAGCTTTCTTT.

This rearrangement joins TRBV18 to TRBJ1-2; 9 positions match TRBD1. V gave up 0 bases and J gave up 1 base; unmatched junction bases: 0. Germline values: CDR1 KGHSH, CDR2 LQKENI. The CDR3 runs to 15 residues. The CDR3 here is CASSPPGQGNYGYTF. The CDR3 coding sequence is TGTGCCAGCTCACCACCGGGACAGGGTAACTATGGCTACACCTTC.

The genes are TRBV7-9 and TRBJ1-4; unclear D gene. Germline V CDR1 and CDR2: SEHNR, FQNEAQ (reference sequence). The CDR3 is 12 amino acids. V was cut by 5 bases and J by 4 bases, with 5 bases left in between. As DNA, the CDR3 is TGTGCCAGCAGCGTTCTTAATGAAAAACTGTTTTTT. Encoded protein: CASSVLNEKLFF.

This chain joins TRBV10-1 and TRBJ2-7; the match to TRBD2 covers 11 bases. Germline V lookup: CDR1 WNHNN, CDR2 SYGVQD (reference sequence). The CDR3 length is 15 residues. After removal of 4 bases from V and 4 bases from J, the junction contained 6 bases not matched to a gene. The CDR3 here is CASSVGTSGSYEQYF. For the CDR3, the DNA is TGCGCCAGCAGTGTCGGGACTAGCGGATCTTACGAGCAGTACTTC.

The CDR3 sequence is CASSRTQEYNEQFF. Written as DNA, the CDR3 is TGTGCCAGCAGCCGAACACAGGAATACAATGAGCAGTTCTTC. The V call is TRBV7-8, the J call TRBJ2-1, with D possibly TRBD1 on 5 matching bases. Trimming left V 5 bases short and J 4 bases short, with 12 bases between. The CDR3 totals 14 residues. Per the germline V gene, CDR1 is SGHVS and CDR2 is FQNEAQ.

The rearrangement links TRBV5-1 to TRBJ1-1; possible D gene TRBD1, 6 bases. V shed 4 bases and J shed 1 base, with 14 bases lying between them. The germline V gene has CDR1 SGHRS and CDR2 YFSETQ. The CDR3 covers 15 residues. The CDR3, as DNA: TGCGCCAGCAGCCCAACCAGGGGTAAGAACACTGAAGCTTTCTTT. Protein sequence: CASSPTRGKNTEAFF.

The genes are TRBV12-5 and TRBJ1-4; tentatively, D is TRBD1 (5 bases). This CDR3 comprises 14 residues. The germline V and J ends were trimmed by 5 bases and 3 bases, with 10 bases remaining between them. Germline V CDR1 and CDR2: LGHNT, FRNRAP. The CDR3 loop is CASGLGGPNEKLFF. In nucleotides, the CDR3 is TGTGCTAGTGGTCTCGGGGGTCCTAATGAAAAACTGTTTTTT.

The gene calls are TRBV3-1 (or the pseudogene TRBV3-2) and TRBJ2-3; D unresolved. Germline V gene lookup returns CDR1 LGHDT and CDR2 YNNKEL (reference sequence). The CDR3 spans 17 residues. Between the trimmed V and J ends, which lost 1 base and 0 bases, there was a span of 14 bases. The CDR3 here is CASSQASSAQSTDTQYF. The DNA of the CDR3 is TGTGCCAGCAGCCAAGCCTCAAGCGCCCAGAGCACAGATACGCAGTATTTT.

The chain recombines TRBV5-6 with TRBJ1-2; possibly TRBD1 for D (6 bases). The V end lost 1 base, the J end lost 2 bases, and 15 bases lay between the germline ends. The CDR3 sequence is 16 residues long. Germline lookup yields CDR1 SGHDT and CDR2 YYEEEE. This CDR3 reads CASSLKTGRRNYGYTF. The CDR3 DNA reads as TGTGCCAGCAGCTTGAAGACAGGACGCCGAAACTATGGCTACACCTTC.